A selection of T cell receptor beta chains follows, all from one sample in a study of T cells after posttransplantation cyclophosphamide. Data came from immunoSEQ multiplex PCR; TCRdb stores just in-frame clones and leaves some out. The repertoire consists of fewer than 25,000 clones, with around 98% occurring once and the leading ten covering 0.1% to 0.15%. Sequenced sample: naive CD4+ T cells sorted from PBMCs. The receptors stem from a man in his forties or fifties in good health, CMV-negative, and a related stem cell transplant donor. Each CDR3 is given with its conserved first and last residue. The D gene is left open where the match is weak. Size is stated for part of the rows, as once, few or many counts, or as a class when the clone is expanded.

>TRBV5-4|-|once|TRBJ1-1
CASSLANSGGTEAFF
TGTGCCAGCAGCTTGGCCAATTCGGGGGGCACTGAAGCTTTCTTT
>TRBV30|-|-|TRBJ1-4
CAWNPYRGSYEKLFF
TGTGCCTGGAACCCGTATAGGGGGAGTTATGAAAAACTGTTTTTT
>TRBV29-1|TRBD1|-|TRBJ2-7
CSVTQTGLAEQYF
TGCAGCGTAACCCAGACAGGGTTGGCCGAGCAGTACTTC
>TRBV5-1|-|-|TRBJ2-2
CASTPGANTGELFF
TGCGCCAGCACGCCTGGGGCCAACACCGGGGAGCTGTTTTTT
>TRBV30|TRBD1|-|TRBJ1-5
CALTGFGNQPQHF
TGTGCCTTGACAGGGTTTGGAAATCAGCCCCAGCATTTT
>TRBV10-3|TRBD2|-|TRBJ2-7
CAISEVAGGSYYEQYF
TGTGCCATCAGTGAAGTAGCGGGAGGGTCCTACTACGAGCAGTACTTC
>TRBV7-2|-|-|TRBJ1-5
CASSDWGVGNQPQHF
TGTGCCAGCAGCGACTGGGGGGTGGGCAATCAGCCCCAGCATTTT
>TRBV19|TRBD1|-|TRBJ1-1
CASSRQGENTEAFF
TGTGCCAGTAGTCGACAGGGGGAGAACACTGAAGCTTTCTTT
>TRBV5-4|TRBD2|-|TRBJ2-1
CASSPGLAGGVRFNEQFF
TGTGCCAGCAGCCCGGGACTAGCGGGAGGTGTACGGTTCAATGAGCAGTTCTTC
>TRBV9|TRBD1|-|TRBJ2-1
CASSPRQGAGEQFF
TGTGCCAGCAGCCCCCGACAGGGCGCCGGTGAGCAGTTCTTC